Included here is one TCR beta chain sequence, with context. This sample was taken from a study of CD4 and CD8 cells across lung adenocarcinoma regions. TCRdb called the PCR reads again in MiXCR, with one record for every CDR3 protein. The data contain roughly 20,000 distinct CDR3 sequences, roughly half of them singletons. Per germline, CDR1 LGHDT and CDR2 YNNKEL (reference sequence). CDR3 length: 15 amino acids. The V and J ends lost 5 bases and 10 bases, in that order; junction bases with no gene match: 13. Sample: CD8+ T cells from the center of a lung tumor. This sequence joins TRBV3-1 and TRBJ2-1; 8 bases align to TRBD2. This TCR derives from a female donor with lung adenocarcinoma. The CD4 and CD8 labels of this study may be unreliable. CDR3 nucleotides: TGTGCCAGCAGCAAGCTCGGGACTAGTCCCCGGGAGCAGTTCTTC. It yields the protein CASSKLGTSPREQFF.